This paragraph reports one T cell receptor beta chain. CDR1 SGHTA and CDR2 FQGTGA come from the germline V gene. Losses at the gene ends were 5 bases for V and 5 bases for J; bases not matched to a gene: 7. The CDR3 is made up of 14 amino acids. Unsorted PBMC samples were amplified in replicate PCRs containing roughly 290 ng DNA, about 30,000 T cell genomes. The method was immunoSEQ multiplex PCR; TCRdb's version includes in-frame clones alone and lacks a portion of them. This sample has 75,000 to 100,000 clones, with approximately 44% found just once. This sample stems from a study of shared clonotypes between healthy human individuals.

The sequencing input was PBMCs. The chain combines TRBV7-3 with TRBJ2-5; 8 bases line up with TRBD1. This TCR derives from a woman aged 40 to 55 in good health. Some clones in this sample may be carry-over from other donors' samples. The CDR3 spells CASSVRQGSETQYF. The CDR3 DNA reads TGTGCCAGCAGCGTCAGACAGGGGAGCGAGACCCAGTACTTC.